The next 21 T cell receptor beta chains were all read from a single sample in a study of T-cell memory formation after mild COVID-19. TCRdb redid the calling of the 5' RACE reads with MiXCR, one entry per CDR3 protein. The table records about 320,000 distinct CDR3 sequences, over 11% of them present only once. Sequences were obtained from PBMCs or a T cell subset sorted from them (not recorded which). These receptors were collected from a man aged 18 to 30 who had mild COVID-19 (a few samples of this study predate the infection). Cell type and time point are not known.

This clonotype came up a few times. The CDR3: CASSQDSVGTGSYEQYV. DNA for the CDR3: TGCGCCAGCAGCCAAGATAGTGTGGGGACAGGGTCCTACGAGCAGTACGTC. The V call is TRBV4-1, the J call TRBJ2-7, with 9 bases identical to TRBD1. V gave up 0 bases and J gave up 1 base; unmatched junction bases: 7. This CDR3 spans 17 amino acids. Germline CDR1 MGHRA, CDR2 YSYEKL.

CDR3 DNA sequence: TGTGCCAGCAGTTTGCAGGTCACCGGGGAGCTGTTTTTT. This gives the protein CASSLQVTGELFF. The V and J genes are TRBV27 and TRBJ2-2; no clear D gene. The V gene lost 3 bases and the J gene lost 4 bases, with 6 bases spanning the gap. The CDR3 spans 13 residues. Germline assignment: CDR1 MNHEY and CDR2 SMNVEV (reference sequence).

This clonotype was counted between two and nine times. The rearrangement joins TRBV15 to TRBJ2-5; D not resolved. Germline V lookup: CDR1 LNHNV, CDR2 YYDKDF (reference sequence). CDR3 length: 15 amino acids. Trimming stripped 0 bases from V and 5 bases from J, with 13 bases between. CDR3 DNA sequence: TGTGCCACCAGCAGAGATGACCGGGTAGGGGAGACCCAGTACTTC. This codes for CATSRDDRVGETQYF.

This clonotype was found a few times. The gene calls are TRBV12-3 or TRBV12-4 and TRBJ2-7; the match to TRBD1 covers 7 bases. This CDR3 contains 14 residues. The V segment lost 8 bases and the J segment 2 bases; nucleotides outside the gene matches: 9. CDR3 DNA sequence: TGTGCCAGCTTTCAGGGGGACAGCCCCTACGAGCAGTACTTC. Protein sequence: CASFQGDSPYEQYF.

This clonotype has a handful of counts. V usage is TRBV15 and J usage is TRBJ2-5; D perhaps matches TRBD1 (5 bases). V lost 0 bases, J lost 6 bases, and 14 bases lay in between. CDR1 and CDR2 from the germline V gene are LNHNV and YYDKDF (reference sequence). The CDR3 sequence is 15 residues long. This CDR3 reads CATSRDRQGGQTQYF. CDR3 coding DNA: TGTGCCACCAGCAGAGATCGGCAGGGCGGACAGACCCAGTACTTC.

This clonotype occurred a few times. V and J are TRBV7-9 and TRBJ1-1; D call uncertain. V gave up 2 bases and J gave up 4 bases, with 8 bases separating them. CDR3 size: 13 residues. Germline CDR1 SEHNR, CDR2 FQNEAQ (reference sequence). CDR3: CASSLYVLTEAFF. CDR3 DNA sequence: TGTGCCAGCAGCTTATACGTACTCACTGAAGCTTTCTTT. Variable domain in full (rest from reference TRBV7-9 and TRBJ1-1): DTGVSQNPRHKITKRGQNVTFRCDPISEHNRLYWYRQTLGQGPEFLTYFQNEAQLEKSRLLSDRFSAERPKGSFSTLEIQRTEQGDSAMYLCASSLYVLTEAFFGQGTRLTVV.

This clonotype was picked up a small number of times. The CDR3 is CASSLRDRVSEQYF. The CDR3 DNA reads as TGTGCCAGCAGCTTACGGGACAGGGTTTCCGAGCAGTACTTC. V and J are TRBV9 and TRBJ2-7; TRBD1 matches at 9 bases. V was clipped by 4 bases and J by 6 bases; unmatched bases: 8. The CDR3 length is 14 residues. CDR1 SGDLS and CDR2 YYNGEE come from the germline V gene.

In its sample, this clonotype was seen once. This chain uses TRBV6-2 or TRBV6-3 with TRBJ2-5; D possibly corresponds to TRBD2 (6 bases). The germline gives CDR1 MNHEY, CDR2 SVGEGT. The CDR3 is 16 amino acids. The V gene lost 7 bases and the J gene lost 2 bases, with 20 bases spanning the gap. CDR3 nucleotides: TGTGCCAGCAAGTTTTATGGCGGGGAGGAACAAGAGACCCAGTACTTC. Translated: CASKFYGGEEQETQYF.

This sequence joins TRBV7-8 and TRBJ1-2, with D possibly matching TRBD1 (5 bases). The CDR3 loop spans 16 amino acids. Germline V gene lookup returns CDR1 SGHVS and CDR2 FQNEAQ. Trimming cost V 2 bases and J 2 bases, with 15 bases left between them. The CDR3 here is CASSLQGTRRNYGYTF. Written as DNA, the CDR3 is TGTGCCAGCAGCTTACAAGGGACCCGGAGGAACTATGGCTACACCTTC.

The chain has TRBV5-1 and TRBJ1-1; tentative D call: TRBD1 (6 bases). From germline, CDR1 is SGHRS and CDR2 YFSETQ. Deletions cut 5 bases from V and 5 bases from J, with 16 bases between. CDR3 length: 14 residues. The chain's CDR3 is CASSSRGWGTEAFF. The DNA of the CDR3 is TGCGCCAGCAGTTCCAGGGGATGGGGTACTGAAGCTTTCTTT.

The chain is built from TRBV20-1 and TRBJ1-1; tentative D call: TRBD1 (5 bases). The CDR3 runs 14 residues. The germline CDR1 and CDR2 sequences are DFQATT and SNEGSKA (reference sequence). V was clipped by 6 bases and J by 0 bases, with 14 bases between them. CDR3 nucleotide sequence: TGCAGTGCCGCACGGCGGGGGATGAACACTGAAGCTTTCTTT. This sequence encodes CSAARRGMNTEAFF.

This chain joins TRBV5-1 and TRBJ2-7, with 9 bases that match TRBD1. The CDR3 is 14 amino acids. V was clipped by 4 bases and J by 3 bases; unmatched bases: 5. Germline V lookup: CDR1 SGHRS, CDR2 YFSETQ. The CDR3 loop is CASSLRDRVYEQYF. For the CDR3, the DNA is TGCGCCAGCAGCCTCCGGGACAGGGTCTACGAGCAGTACTTC.

This clonotype was recorded a few times. The CDR3 is CASSVLASSEAFF. The CDR3 nucleotides read TGTGCCAGCAGCGTCCTTGCGTCTTCTGAAGCTTTCTTT. This chain uses TRBV6-2 or TRBV6-3 with TRBJ1-1; D is unresolved. Trimming cost V 6 bases and J 6 bases, with 14 bases left between them. The length of the CDR3 is 13 residues. Germline CDR1 MNHEY, CDR2 SVGEGT.

V is TRBV9 and J is TRBJ1-2; TRBD1 agrees at 12 bases. The CDR3 contains 16 residues. Germline CDR1 is SGDLS and CDR2 is YYNGEE. The V segment lost 3 bases and the J segment 2 bases; nucleotides outside the gene matches: 5. The CDR3 is CASSARDRGPNYGYTF. CDR3 nucleotides: TGTGCCAGCAGCGCTCGGGACAGGGGGCCGAACTATGGCTACACCTTC. Based on the CDR3 plus reference TRBV9 and TRBJ1-2, the full variable domain is DSGVTQTPKHLITATGQRVTLRCSPRSGDLSVYWYQQSLDQGLQFLIQYYNGEERAKGNILERFSAQQFPDLHSELNLSSLELGDSALYFCASSARDRGPNYGYTFGSGTRLTVV.

As to this clonotype: This may be a read error: a much more frequent sequence differs by one nucleotide. This chain links TRBV7-9 with TRBJ2-5, with D unresolved. The CDR3 totals 10 residues. The V end lost 8 bases, the J end lost 7 bases, and 8 bases lay between the germline ends. From germline, CDR1 is SEHNR and CDR2 FQNEAQ (reference sequence). The CDR3: CASHQVTQYF. DNA for the CDR3: TGTGCCAGCCACCAGGTGACCCAGTACTTC.

This chain links TRBV30 with TRBJ2-7; D may be TRBD2 (5 bases). The CDR3 is 12 residues long. Trimming left V 0 bases short and J 5 bases short, with 8 bases between. CDR1 is GTSNPN, CDR2 SVGIG, per germline (reference sequence). The CDR3: CAWSVSGNEQYF. The CDR3 DNA reads TGTGCCTGGAGTGTATCCGGGAACGAGCAGTACTTC.

The gene calls are TRBV6-2 or TRBV6-3 and TRBJ2-5; TRBD1 matches 7 bases. CDR1 is MNHEY and CDR2 is SVGEGT in the germline V gene. Trimming took 5 bases from V and 5 from J; bases not matched to a gene: 5. The CDR3 runs to 13 residues. In DNA, the CDR3 is TGTGCCAGCAGTGCCGGACAGGCTGAGACCCAGTACTTC. Translating it yields CASSAGQAETQYF.

This clonotype appeared a few times. This chain joins TRBV15 and TRBJ2-1; 9 bases agree with TRBD2. The junction had 1 base not matched to a gene; V was cut back by 8 bases and J by 5 bases. The germline gives CDR1 LNHNV, CDR2 YYDKDF (reference sequence). The CDR3 contains 12 residues. In DNA, the CDR3 is TGTGCCACCGCGGGGGGGAACAATGAGCAGTTCTTC. Residues: CATAGGNNEQFF.

The chain is built from TRBV6-4 and TRBJ1-1, with D possibly being TRBD1 (6 bases). The germline gives CDR1 MRHNA, CDR2 SNTAGT. The CDR3 is 13 amino acids. The V end was cut by 8 bases, the J end by 3 bases, with 13 bases between. CDR3 region: CASRHREDTEAFF. For the CDR3, the DNA is TGTGCCAGCCGGCACAGGGAGGACACTGAAGCTTTCTTT.

This clonotype appeared many times. The chain links TRBV5-6 to TRBJ1-5; D gene ambiguous. Trimming stripped 4 bases from V and 7 bases from J, with 12 bases between. Germline CDR1 and CDR2: SGHDT and YYEEEE. The CDR3 loop spans 13 amino acids. The CDR3 sequence is CASSENLHQPQHF. The CDR3 DNA reads as TGTGCCAGCAGCGAAAACTTACACCAGCCCCAGCATTTT.

This clonotype was detected a few times. This rearrangement joins TRBV5-1 to TRBJ1-2; 10 bases match TRBD1. The CDR3 runs 15 residues. V trimming: 0 bases; J trimming: 6 bases; junction bases outside the gene matches: 5. CDR1 and CDR2 (germline): SGHRS, YFSETQ. For the CDR3, the DNA is TGCGCCAGCAGCTTGGCCGGGACAGGGGATCATGGCTACACCTTC. Encoded protein: CASSLAGTGDHGYTF.